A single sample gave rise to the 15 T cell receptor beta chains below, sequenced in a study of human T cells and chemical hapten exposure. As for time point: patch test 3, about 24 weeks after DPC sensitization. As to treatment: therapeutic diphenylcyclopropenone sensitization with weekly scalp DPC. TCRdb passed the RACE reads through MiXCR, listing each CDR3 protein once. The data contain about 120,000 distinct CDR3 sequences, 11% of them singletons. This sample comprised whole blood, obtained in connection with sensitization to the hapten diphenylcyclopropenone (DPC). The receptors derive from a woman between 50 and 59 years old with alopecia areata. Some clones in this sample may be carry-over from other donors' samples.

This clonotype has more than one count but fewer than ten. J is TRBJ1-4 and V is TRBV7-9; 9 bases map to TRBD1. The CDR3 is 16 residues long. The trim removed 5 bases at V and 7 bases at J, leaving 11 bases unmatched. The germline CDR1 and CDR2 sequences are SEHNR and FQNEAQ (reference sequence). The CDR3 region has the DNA TGTGCCAGCAGCCTTTATTTGGGGACAGGGATTGAAAAACTGTTTTTT. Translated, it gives CASSLYLGTGIEKLFF. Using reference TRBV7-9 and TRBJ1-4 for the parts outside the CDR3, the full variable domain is DTGVSQNPRHKITKRGQNVTFRCDPISEHNRLYWYRQTLGQGPEFLTYFQNEAQLEKSRLLSDRFSAERPKGSFSTLEIQRTEQGDSAMYLCASSLYLGTGIEKLFFGSGTQLSVL.

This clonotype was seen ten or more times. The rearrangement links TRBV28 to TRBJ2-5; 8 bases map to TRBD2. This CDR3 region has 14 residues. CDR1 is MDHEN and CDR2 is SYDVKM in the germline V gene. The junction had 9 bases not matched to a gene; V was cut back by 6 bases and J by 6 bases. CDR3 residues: CASSPMGLGKTQYF. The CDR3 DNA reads TGTGCCAGCAGCCCTATGGGACTAGGAAAGACCCAGTACTTC.

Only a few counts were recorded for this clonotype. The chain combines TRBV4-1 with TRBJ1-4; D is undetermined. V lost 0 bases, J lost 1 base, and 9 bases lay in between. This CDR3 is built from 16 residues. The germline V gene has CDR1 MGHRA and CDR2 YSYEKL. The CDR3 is CASSQDSVLTNEKLFF. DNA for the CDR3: TGCGCCAGCAGCCAAGATTCGGTCCTAACTAATGAAAAACTGTTTTTT.

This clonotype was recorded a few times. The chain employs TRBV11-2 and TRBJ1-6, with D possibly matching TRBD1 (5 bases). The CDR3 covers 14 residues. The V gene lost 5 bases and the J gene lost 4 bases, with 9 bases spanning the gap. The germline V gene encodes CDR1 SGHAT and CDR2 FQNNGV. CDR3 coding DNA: TGTGCCAGCAGCCTTCCAGGGTATAATTCACCCCTCCACTTT. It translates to CASSLPGYNSPLHF.

This CDR3 reads CASSTGTGDEKLFF. In nucleotides, the CDR3 is TGTGCCAGCAGTACCGGGACAGGGGATGAAAAACTGTTTTTT. The chain is built from TRBV7-9 and TRBJ1-4; 10 positions match TRBD1. CDR1 and CDR2 (germline): SEHNR, FQNEAQ (reference sequence). V was clipped by 6 bases and J by 6 bases; unmatched bases: 4. The CDR3 loop spans 14 amino acids.

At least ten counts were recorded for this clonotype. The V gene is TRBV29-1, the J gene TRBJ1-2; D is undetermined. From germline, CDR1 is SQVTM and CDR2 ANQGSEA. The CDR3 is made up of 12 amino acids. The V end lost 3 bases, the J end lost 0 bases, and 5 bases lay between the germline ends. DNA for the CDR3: TGCAGCGTTGAGCGAGCTAACTATGGCTACACCTTC. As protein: CSVERANYGYTF.

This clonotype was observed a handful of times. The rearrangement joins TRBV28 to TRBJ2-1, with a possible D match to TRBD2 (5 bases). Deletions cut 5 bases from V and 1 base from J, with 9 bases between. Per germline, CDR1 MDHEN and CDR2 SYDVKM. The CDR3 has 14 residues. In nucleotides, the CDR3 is TGTGCCAGCAGTCCCGGGGATTCCTACAATGAGCAGTTCTTC. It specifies CASSPGDSYNEQFF. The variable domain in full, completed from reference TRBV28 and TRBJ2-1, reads DVKVTQSSRYLVKRTGEKVFLECVQDMDHENMFWYRQDPGLGLRLIYFSYDVKMKEKGDIPEGYSVSREKKERFSLILESASTNQTSMYLCASSPGDSYNEQFFGPGTRLTVL.

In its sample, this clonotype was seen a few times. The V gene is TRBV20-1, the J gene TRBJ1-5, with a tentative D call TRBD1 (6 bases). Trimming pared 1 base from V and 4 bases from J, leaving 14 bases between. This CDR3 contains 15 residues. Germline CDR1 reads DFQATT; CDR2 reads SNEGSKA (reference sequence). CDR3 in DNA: TGCAGTGCTAGAGCTCCGCAGGGGCGAAATCAGCCCCAGCATTTT. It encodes CSARAPQGRNQPQHF.

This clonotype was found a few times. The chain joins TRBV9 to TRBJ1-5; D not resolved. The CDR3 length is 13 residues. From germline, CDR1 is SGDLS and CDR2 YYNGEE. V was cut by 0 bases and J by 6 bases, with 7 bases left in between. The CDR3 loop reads CASSVDGIQPQHF. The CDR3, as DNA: TGTGCCAGCAGCGTAGACGGGATTCAGCCCCAGCATTTT.

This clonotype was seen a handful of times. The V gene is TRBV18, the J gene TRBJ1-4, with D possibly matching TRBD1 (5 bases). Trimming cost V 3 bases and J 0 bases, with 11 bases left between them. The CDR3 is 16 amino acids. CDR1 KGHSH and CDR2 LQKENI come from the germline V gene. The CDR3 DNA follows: TGTGCCAGCTCACCCCGGGGCCCAGCAACTAATGAAAAACTGTTTTTT. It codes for CASSPRGPATNEKLFF.

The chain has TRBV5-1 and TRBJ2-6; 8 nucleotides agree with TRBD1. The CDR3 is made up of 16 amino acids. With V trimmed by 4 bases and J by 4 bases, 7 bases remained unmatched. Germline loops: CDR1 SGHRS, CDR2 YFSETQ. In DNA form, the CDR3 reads TGCGCCAGCAGCACAGGACAGGGAGCGGGGGCCAACGTCCTGACTTTC. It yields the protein CASSTGQGAGANVLTF.

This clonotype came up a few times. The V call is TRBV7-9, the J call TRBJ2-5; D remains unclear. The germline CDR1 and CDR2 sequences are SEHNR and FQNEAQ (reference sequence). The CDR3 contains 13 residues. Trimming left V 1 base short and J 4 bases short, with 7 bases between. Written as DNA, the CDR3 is TGTGCCAGCAGCTTAGTCGTCTCAGAGACCCAGTACTTC. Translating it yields CASSLVVSETQYF.

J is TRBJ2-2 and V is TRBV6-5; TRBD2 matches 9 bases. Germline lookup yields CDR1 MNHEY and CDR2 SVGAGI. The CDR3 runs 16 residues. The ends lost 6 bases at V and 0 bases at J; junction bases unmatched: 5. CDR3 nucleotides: TGTGCCAGCAGCCAGTCTAGCGGGACGAACACCGGGGAGCTGTTTTTT. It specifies CASSQSSGTNTGELFF.

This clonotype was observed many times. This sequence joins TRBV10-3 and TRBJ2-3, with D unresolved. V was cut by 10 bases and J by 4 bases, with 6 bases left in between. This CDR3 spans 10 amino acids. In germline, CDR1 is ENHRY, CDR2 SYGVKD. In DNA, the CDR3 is TGTGCCACCGAGGCAGATACGCAGTATTTT. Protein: CATEADTQYF.

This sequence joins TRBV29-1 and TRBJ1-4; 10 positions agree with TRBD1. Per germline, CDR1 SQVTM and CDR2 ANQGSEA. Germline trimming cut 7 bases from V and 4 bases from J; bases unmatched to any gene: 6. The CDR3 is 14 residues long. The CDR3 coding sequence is TGCAGCGCCAGGACAGGGGGAAGTAATGAAAAACTGTTTTTT. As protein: CSARTGGSNEKLFF.